A single sample gave rise to the 6 T cell receptor beta chains below, sequenced in a study of T cells in localized non-small cell lung cancer (dated by TCRdb to 2020 to 2022). The library was prepared using the immunoSEQ multiplex PCR assay. The table was pulled from immuneACCESS by TCRdb, which kept in-frame rearrangements only. Such tables lose some clones; where checked, under half of the loss comes from unresolved V genes, and the rest has no known cause. Counted in this sample were around 3,600 clones; roughly 22% of them appeared once. The top ten hold around 6% of the sample. The material was lung tumor tissue, obtained before any cancer treatment. The receptors stem from a man between 18 and 50 years old with stage II lung adenocarcinoma.

This clone was seen a few times. The chain is built from TRBV28 and TRBJ2-1, with 8 bases lining up with TRBD2. Trimming cost V 7 bases and J 6 bases; bases outside gene matches: 14. In germline, CDR1 is MDHEN, CDR2 SYDVKM. The CDR3 loop spans 16 amino acids. CDR3 coding DNA: TGTGCCAGCACCCCGGGGGGGGGCGAGGGGCTCAATGAGCAGTTCTTC. This sequence encodes CASTPGGGEGLNEQFF.

The chain uses TRBV5-1 and TRBJ2-6, with D possibly TRBD1 on 6 matching bases. The V gene's germline CDR1 is SGHRS and CDR2 YFSETQ. Trimming pared 4 bases from V and 3 bases from J, leaving 8 bases between. The CDR3 has 14 residues. CDR3 sequence (DNA): TGCGCCAGCAGCGGGGGCGGTGGGGCCAACGTCCTGACTTTC. Its translation is CASSGGGGANVLTF.

The chain couples TRBV6-8 to TRBJ1-3; D remains unclear. This CDR3 has 13 amino acids. Germline-derived CDR1 and CDR2 are MNHGY and SAAAGT. Trimming stripped 10 bases from V and 0 bases from J, with 10 bases between. In DNA, the CDR3 is TGTGCCATCATGCCCGTCTCTGGAAACACCATATATTTT. It codes for CAIMPVSGNTIYF.

This clone has only a few counts. At one end the junction does not follow the germline gene, possibly because of a read error. The chain joins TRBV6-8 to TRBJ2-1; 13 bases match TRBD2. The CDR3 totals 16 residues. CDR1 MNHGY and CDR2 SAAAGT come from the germline V gene. The CDR3 reads CAISRRTSGGYNEQFF. CDR3 DNA: TGTGCCATCAGTCGTCGGACTAGCGGGGGCTACAATGAGCAGTTCTTC.

This clone has a handful of counts. The genes are TRBV9 and TRBJ1-2; D remains unclear. The V gene lost 3 bases and the J gene lost 5 bases, with 8 bases spanning the gap. The CDR3 runs to 12 residues. Germline values: CDR1 SGDLS, CDR2 YYNGEE. The CDR3 nucleotides read TGTGCCAGCAGCGCCTCTTCTTATGGCTACACCTTC. Protein sequence: CASSASSYGYTF. The full variable domain, rest sourced from reference TRBV9 and TRBJ1-2, is DSGVTQTPKHLITATGQRVTLRCSPRSGDLSVYWYQQSLDQGLQFLIQYYNGEERAKGNILERFSAQQFPDLHSELNLSSLELGDSALYFCASSASSYGYTFGSGTRLTVV.

V is TRBV30 and J is TRBJ2-7, with 9 nucleotides matching TRBD1. Germline assignment: CDR1 GTSNPN and CDR2 SVGIG (reference sequence). V gave up 3 bases and J gave up 7 bases; unmatched junction bases: 13. CDR3 length: 15 residues. The CDR3 DNA sequence: TGTGCCTGGAGCCCCGCCGGGACAGGGATGGGGGAGCAGTACTTC. Its protein product is CAWSPAGTGMGEQYF.